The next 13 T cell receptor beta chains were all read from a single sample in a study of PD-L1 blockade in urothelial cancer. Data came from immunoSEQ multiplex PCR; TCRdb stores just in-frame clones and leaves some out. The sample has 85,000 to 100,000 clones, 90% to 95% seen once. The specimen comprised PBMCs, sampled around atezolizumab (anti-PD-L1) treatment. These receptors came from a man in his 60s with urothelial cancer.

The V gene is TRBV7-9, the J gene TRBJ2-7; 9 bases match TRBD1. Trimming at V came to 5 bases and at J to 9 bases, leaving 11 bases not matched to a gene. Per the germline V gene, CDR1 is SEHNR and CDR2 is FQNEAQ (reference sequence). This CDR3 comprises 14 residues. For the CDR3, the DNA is TGTGCCAGCAGCACGGGACAGGGACTCGTCGGGCAGTACTTC. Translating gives CASSTGQGLVGQYF.

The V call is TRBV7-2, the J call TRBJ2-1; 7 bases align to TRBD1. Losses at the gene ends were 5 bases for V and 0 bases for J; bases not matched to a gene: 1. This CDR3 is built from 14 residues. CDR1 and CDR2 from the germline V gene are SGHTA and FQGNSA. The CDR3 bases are TGTGCCAGCAGCCCAGGGGGCTCCTACAATGAGCAGTTCTTC. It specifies CASSPGGSYNEQFF.

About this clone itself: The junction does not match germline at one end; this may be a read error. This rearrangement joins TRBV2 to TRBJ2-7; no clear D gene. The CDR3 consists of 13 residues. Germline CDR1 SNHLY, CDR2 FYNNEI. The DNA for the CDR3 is TGTGCCAGCAGTCCATACCCCTCCTACGAGCGGTACTTC. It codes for CASSPYPSYERYF.

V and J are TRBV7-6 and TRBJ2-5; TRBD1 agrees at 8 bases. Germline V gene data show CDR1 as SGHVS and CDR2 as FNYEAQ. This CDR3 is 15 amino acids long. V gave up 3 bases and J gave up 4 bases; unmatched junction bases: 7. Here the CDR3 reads CASSLALGQGETQYF. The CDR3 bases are TGTGCCAGCAGCTTGGCCCTAGGACAGGGAGAGACCCAGTACTTC.

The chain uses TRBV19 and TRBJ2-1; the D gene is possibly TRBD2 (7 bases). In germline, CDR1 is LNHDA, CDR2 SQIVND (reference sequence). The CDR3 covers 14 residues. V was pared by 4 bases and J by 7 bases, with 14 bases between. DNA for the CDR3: TGTGCCAGTAGTAGCGGGGGAGGGGGGAATGAGCAGTTCTTC. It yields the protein CASSSGGGGNEQFF.

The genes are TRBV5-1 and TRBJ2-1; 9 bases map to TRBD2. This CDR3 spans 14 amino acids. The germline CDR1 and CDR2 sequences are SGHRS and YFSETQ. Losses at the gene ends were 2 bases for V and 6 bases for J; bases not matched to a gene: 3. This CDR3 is CASSLGGGANEQFF. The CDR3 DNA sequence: TGCGCCAGCAGCTTAGGCGGGGGGGCCAATGAGCAGTTCTTC.

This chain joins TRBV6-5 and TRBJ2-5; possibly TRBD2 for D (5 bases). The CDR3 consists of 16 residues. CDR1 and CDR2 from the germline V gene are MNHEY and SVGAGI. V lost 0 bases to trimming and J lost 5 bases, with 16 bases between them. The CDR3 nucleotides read TGTGCCAGCAGTTACTCGAAAGTGAGGGCCGGGGAGACCCAGTACTTC. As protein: CASSYSKVRAGETQYF.

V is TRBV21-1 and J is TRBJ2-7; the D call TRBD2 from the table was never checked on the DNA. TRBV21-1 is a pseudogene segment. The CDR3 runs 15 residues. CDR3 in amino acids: CASSAGSSDSYEQYF. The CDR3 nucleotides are TGTGCCAGCAGCGCAGGGTCTAGCGACTCCTACGAGCAGTACTTC.

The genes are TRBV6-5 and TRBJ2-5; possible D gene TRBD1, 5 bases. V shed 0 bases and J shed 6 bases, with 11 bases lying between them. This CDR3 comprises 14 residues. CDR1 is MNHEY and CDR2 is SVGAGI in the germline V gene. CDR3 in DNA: TGTGCCAGCAGTTACTCATGGGGCGGCCAGACCCAGTACTTC. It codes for CASSYSWGGQTQYF.

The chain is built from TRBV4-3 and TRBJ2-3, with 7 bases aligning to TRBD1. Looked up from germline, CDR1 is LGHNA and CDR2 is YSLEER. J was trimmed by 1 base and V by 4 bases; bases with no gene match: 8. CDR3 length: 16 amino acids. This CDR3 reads CASSLDQGGRTDTQYF. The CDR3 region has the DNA TGCGCCAGCAGCCTCGACCAAGGGGGCCGCACAGATACGCAGTATTTT.

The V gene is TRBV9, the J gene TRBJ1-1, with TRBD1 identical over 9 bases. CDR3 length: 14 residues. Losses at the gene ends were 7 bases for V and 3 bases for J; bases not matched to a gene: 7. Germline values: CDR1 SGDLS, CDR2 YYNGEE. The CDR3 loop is CASRGGTGYTEAFF. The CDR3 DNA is TGTGCCAGCCGGGGAGGGACAGGGTACACTGAAGCTTTCTTT.

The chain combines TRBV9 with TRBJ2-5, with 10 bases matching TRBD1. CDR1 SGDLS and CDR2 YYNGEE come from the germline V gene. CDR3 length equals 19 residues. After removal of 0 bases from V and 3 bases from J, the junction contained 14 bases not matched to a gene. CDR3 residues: CASSVDGRSGQGPEETQYF. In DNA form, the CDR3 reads TGTGCCAGCAGCGTAGACGGCAGATCGGGACAGGGGCCGGAAGAGACCCAGTACTTC.

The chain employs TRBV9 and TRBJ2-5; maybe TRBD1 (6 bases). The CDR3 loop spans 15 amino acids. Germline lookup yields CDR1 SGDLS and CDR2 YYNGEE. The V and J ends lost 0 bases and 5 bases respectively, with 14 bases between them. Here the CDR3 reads CASSVEGQLGETQYF. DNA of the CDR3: TGTGCCAGCAGCGTAGAGGGACAACTGGGGGAGACCCAGTACTTC.